This paragraph reports one T cell receptor beta chain. Its antigen remains unidentified. Several immunoSEQ plates received, in even portions, the genomic DNA of each subset. Clones were read by immunoSEQ multiplex PCR, and TCRdb kept only the in-frame ones, dropping some. The sample carries about 490,000 clones, 70% to 80% recorded once. The data stem from a study of shared clonotypes between healthy human individuals. Points from the study as a whole: Among donors, sharing of clonotypes was expected to be affected by sequencing depth.

The V gene lost 4 bases and the J gene lost 0 bases, with 10 bases spanning the gap. The CDR3 consists of 15 residues. Germline V gives CDR1 SNHLY, CDR2 FYNNEI. This TCR came from a woman aged 40 to 50 in good health. Some clones in this sample may be carry-over from other donors' samples. The chain is built from TRBV2 and TRBJ2-4; maybe TRBD2 (6 bases). The sample consisted of PBMCs. This CDR3 reads CASSGGDLAKNIQYF. Here the CDR3 DNA reads TGTGCCAGCAGTGGGGGGGACTTAGCCAAAAACATTCAGTACTTC.